Below, 11 T cell receptor beta chains from the same sample are listed, as sequenced in a study of blood T cell repertoires in COVID-19. Some clones are missing from TCRdb's copy, which holds only in-frame ones; the method was immunoSEQ multiplex PCR. The table lists fewer than 600,000 clones, 85% to 90% of them singletons, with 0.9% in the top ten. Material: peripheral blood. All receptors derive from a man aged 18-30 years with COVID-19, enrolled during active disease.

The chain joins TRBV12-5 to TRBJ1-1, with TRBD1 identical over 7 bases. CDR1 and CDR2 from the germline V gene are LGHNT and FRNRAP. The CDR3 is 14 amino acids. The V and J ends lost 2 bases and 3 bases, in that order; junction bases with no gene match: 3. The CDR3 bases are TGTGCTAGTGGTTTGCCTACAGGGGACACTGAAGCTTTCTTT. Protein: CASGLPTGDTEAFF. Full variable domain (remainder filled in from reference TRBV12-5 and TRBJ1-1): DARVTQTPRHKVTEMGQEVTMRCQPILGHNTVFWYRQTMMQGLELLAYFRNRAPLDDSGMPKDRFSAEMPDATLATLKIQPSEPRDSAVYFCASGLPTGDTEAFFGQGTRLTVV.

A single count supports this clone. For the CDR3, the DNA is TGTGCCTGGAGAAACAGGGGAGGAGATACGCAGTATTTT. It specifies CAWRNRGGDTQYF. The V gene is TRBV30, the J gene TRBJ2-3, with D tentatively TRBD1 (7 bases). Germline V gives CDR1 GTSNPN, CDR2 SVGIG (reference sequence). V was clipped by 3 bases and J by 5 bases, with 12 bases between them. This CDR3 contains 13 residues.

The CDR3 DNA follows: TGTGCCAGCAGTGAACTGGGGACAGGGGGCTTAGAGACCCAGTACTTC. Protein sequence: CASSELGTGGLETQYF. The V call is TRBV25-1, the J call TRBJ2-5; 12 bases match TRBD1. Germline CDR1 and CDR2: MGHDK and SYGVNS. The CDR3 is made up of 16 amino acids. V gave up 2 bases and J gave up 4 bases; unmatched junction bases: 5.

The chain joins TRBV5-1 to TRBJ2-2; 8 bases line up with TRBD2. CDR1 is SGHRS, CDR2 YFSETQ, per germline. The CDR3 spans 15 residues. J was trimmed by 6 bases and V by 6 bases; bases with no gene match: 10. The CDR3 loop reads CASKKTGGLPGELFF. The DNA for the CDR3 is TGCGCCAGCAAAAAGACGGGGGGGCTCCCCGGGGAGCTGTTTTTT.

The J gene is TRBJ2-4, the V gene TRBV5-1; the D gene is possibly TRBD2 (5 bases). The ends were cut back, 0 bases at V and 3 bases at J, with 7 bases in the middle. Germline V gives CDR1 SGHRS, CDR2 YFSETQ. The CDR3 extends over 14 amino acids. This chain's CDR3 is CASSLGGFKNIQYF. The CDR3 nucleotides are TGCGCCAGCAGCTTGGGAGGGTTCAAAAACATTCAGTACTTC.

The gene calls are TRBV7-9 and TRBJ2-1; TRBD2 agrees at 7 bases. The J segment lost 8 bases and the V segment lost 1 base, leaving 8 bases of the junction unmatched. Germline V gene sequence: CDR1 SEHNR, CDR2 FQNEAQ (reference sequence). This CDR3 is 15 amino acids long. The CDR3 bases are TGTGCCAGCAGCTTAGTGGGTCAGGGAGGGGATGAGCAGTTCTTC. Translating gives CASSLVGQGGDEQFF.

This chain connects TRBV15 to TRBJ1-6, with TRBD1 as a possible D gene (5 bases). Trimming took off 0 bases at V and 8 bases at J, with 11 bases between the two ends. Germline V gene sequence: CDR1 LNHNV, CDR2 YYDKDF (reference sequence). The CDR3 runs to 15 residues. The CDR3 loop reads CATSRDLGGYSPLHF. The CDR3 DNA reads TGTGCCACCAGCAGAGATCTGGGGGGTTATTCACCCCTCCACTTT.

The chain has TRBV11-2 and TRBJ1-2, with D maybe TRBD1 (5 bases). Germline CDR1 and CDR2: SGHAT and FQNNGV. The CDR3 is 14 amino acids. Deletions cut 3 bases from V and 2 bases from J, with 10 bases between. This CDR3 reads CASSFLDNNYGYTF. The CDR3 region has the DNA TGTGCCAGCAGCTTCTTGGACAACAACTATGGCTACACCTTC.

This rearrangement joins TRBV6-5 to TRBJ2-3, with 10 positions matching TRBD2. The CDR3 sequence is 16 residues long. CDR1 and CDR2 (germline): MNHEY, SVGAGI. V lost 2 bases, J lost 5 bases, and 7 bases stayed unmatched. The CDR3 loop reads CASSYIERGGGDTQYF. CDR3 in DNA: TGTGCCAGCAGTTACATCGAGCGGGGGGGCGGAGATACGCAGTATTTT.

V is TRBV12-5 and J is TRBJ2-3; TRBD1 matches 8 bases. The germline gives CDR1 LGHNT, CDR2 FRNRAP. There are 18 residues in the CDR3. V lost 6 bases to trimming and J lost 1 base; unmatched junction nucleotides: 15. CDR3 nucleotide sequence: TGTGCTAGTGGCCTACACAGGGGGAGTTTGGGTGGCACAGATACGCAGTATTTT. Translated, it gives CASGLHRGSLGGTDTQYF.

The CDR3 is CASTVTYNEQFF. CDR3 sequence (DNA): TGTGCCAGCACGGTAACCTACAATGAGCAGTTCTTC. The chain recombines TRBV6-5 with TRBJ2-1, with D unclear. This CDR3 is 12 amino acids long. CDR1 is MNHEY, CDR2 SVGAGI, per germline. The V gene lost 7 bases and the J gene lost 2 bases, with 6 bases spanning the gap.